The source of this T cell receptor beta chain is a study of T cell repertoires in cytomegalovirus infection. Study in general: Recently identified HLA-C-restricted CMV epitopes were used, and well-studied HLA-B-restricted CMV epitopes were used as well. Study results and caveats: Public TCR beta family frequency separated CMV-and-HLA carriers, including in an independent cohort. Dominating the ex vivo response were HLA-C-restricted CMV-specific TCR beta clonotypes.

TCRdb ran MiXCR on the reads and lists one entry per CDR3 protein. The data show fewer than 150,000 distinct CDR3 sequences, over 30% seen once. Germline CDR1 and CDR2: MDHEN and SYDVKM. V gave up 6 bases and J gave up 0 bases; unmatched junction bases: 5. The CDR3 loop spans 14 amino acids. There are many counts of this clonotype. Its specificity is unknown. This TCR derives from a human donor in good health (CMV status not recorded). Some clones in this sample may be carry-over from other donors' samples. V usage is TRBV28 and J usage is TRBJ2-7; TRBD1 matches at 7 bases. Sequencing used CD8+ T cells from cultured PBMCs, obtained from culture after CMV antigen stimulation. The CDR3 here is CASRRQGLSYEQYF. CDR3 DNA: TGTGCCAGCAGACGACAGGGTCTCTCCTACGAGCAGTACTTC.